The sequence of this T cell receptor beta chain was determined in a study of shared clonotypes between healthy human individuals. CDR3 length: 17 amino acids. V was cut by 1 base and J by 1 base, with 13 bases left in between. CDR1 and CDR2 from the germline V gene are SGHTA and FQGNSA. Method: immunoSEQ multiplex PCR; TCRdb's copy keeps in-frame clones and lacks some. This table holds fewer than 550,000 clones, about 75% found once. This clone has more than one count but fewer than ten. This sequence was found in a woman aged 40 to 50 in good health. Some clones in this sample may be carry-over from other donors' samples. The sequencing input was PBMCs. This sequence joins TRBV7-2 and TRBJ2-2, with D maybe TRBD2 (6 bases). Here the CDR3 reads CASSLGRGLQNTGELFF. The CDR3 bases are TGTGCCAGCAGCTTAGGGCGGGGACTCCAGAACACCGGGGAGCTGTTTTTT.